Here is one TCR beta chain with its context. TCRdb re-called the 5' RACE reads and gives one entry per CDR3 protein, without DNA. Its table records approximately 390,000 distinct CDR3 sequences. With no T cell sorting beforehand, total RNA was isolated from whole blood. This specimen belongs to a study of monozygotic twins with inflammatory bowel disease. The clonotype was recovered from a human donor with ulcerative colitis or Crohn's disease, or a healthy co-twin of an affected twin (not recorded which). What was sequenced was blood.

This CDR3 reads CASSLDDRAQSPLHF. The J gene is TRBJ1-6, the V gene TRBV5-1; TCRdb proposes TRBD1, but this gene call is untestable without DNA. CDR1 SGHRS and CDR2 YFSETQ come from the germline V gene. The CDR3 is made up of 15 amino acids.